This T cell receptor beta chain was recovered during a study of early T cells in non-severe SARS-CoV-2 infection. Study-level background: Chains were not paired, and sequencing was done on bulk RNA from unsorted whole blood.

Individual cDNA molecules were tagged with unique molecular identifiers. In TCRdb, the 5' RACE reads were re-called with MiXCR into one record per CDR3 protein. The top ten hold 34% of the sample, which has 25,000 to 35,000 distinct CDR3 sequences, 5% to 6.5% seen once. Of note for this clonotype: A much bigger clone sits one base away, suggesting this may be a read error.

The germline gives CDR1 WSHSY, CDR2 SAAADI. The CDR3 spans 11 residues. The chain recombines TRBV10-2 with TRBJ2-7, with D unresolved. The sequenced sample was whole blood, obtained at baseline. This TCR came from an adult who was a healthcare worker with PCR-confirmed SARS-CoV-2 infection or an uninfected control (not recorded which). CDR3 loop: CASSEGYELYF. As DNA, the CDR3 is TGCGCCAGCAGTGAGGGTTACGAGCTGTACTTC.